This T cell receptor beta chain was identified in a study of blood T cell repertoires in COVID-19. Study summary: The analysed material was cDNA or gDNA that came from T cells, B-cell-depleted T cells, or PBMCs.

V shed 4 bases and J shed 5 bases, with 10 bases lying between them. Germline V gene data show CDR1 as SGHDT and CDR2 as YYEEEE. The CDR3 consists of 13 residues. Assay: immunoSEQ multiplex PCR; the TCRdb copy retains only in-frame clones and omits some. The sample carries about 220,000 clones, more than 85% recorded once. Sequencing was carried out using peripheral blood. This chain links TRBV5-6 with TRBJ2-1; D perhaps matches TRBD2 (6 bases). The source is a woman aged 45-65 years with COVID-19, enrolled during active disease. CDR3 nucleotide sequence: TGTGCCAGCAGCGCGGGACGACACAATGAGCAGTTCTTC. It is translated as CASSAGRHNEQFF. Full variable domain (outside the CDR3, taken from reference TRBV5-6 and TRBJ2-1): DAGVTQSPTHLIKTRGQQVTLRCSPKSGHDTVSWYQQALGQGPQFIFQYYEEEERQRGNFPDRFSGHQFPNYSSELNVNALLLGDSALYLCASSAGRHNEQFFGPGTRLTVL.